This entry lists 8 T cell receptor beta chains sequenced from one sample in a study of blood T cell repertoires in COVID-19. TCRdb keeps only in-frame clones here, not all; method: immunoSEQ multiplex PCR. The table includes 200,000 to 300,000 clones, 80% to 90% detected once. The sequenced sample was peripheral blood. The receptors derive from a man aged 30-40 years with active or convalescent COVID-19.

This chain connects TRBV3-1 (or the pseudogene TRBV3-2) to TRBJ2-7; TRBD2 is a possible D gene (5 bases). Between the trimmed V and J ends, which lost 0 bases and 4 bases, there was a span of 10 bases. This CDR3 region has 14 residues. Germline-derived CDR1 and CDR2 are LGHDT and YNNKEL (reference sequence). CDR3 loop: CASSQDQTGYEQYF. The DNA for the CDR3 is TGTGCCAGCAGCCAAGATCAGACGGGGTACGAGCAGTACTTC.

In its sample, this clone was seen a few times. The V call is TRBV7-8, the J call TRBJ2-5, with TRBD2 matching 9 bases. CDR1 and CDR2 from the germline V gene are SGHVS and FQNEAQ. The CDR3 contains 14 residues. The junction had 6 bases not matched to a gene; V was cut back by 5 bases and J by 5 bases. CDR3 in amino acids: CASSQGLAGETQYF. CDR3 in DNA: TGTGCCAGCAGCCAGGGACTAGCAGGGGAGACCCAGTACTTC.

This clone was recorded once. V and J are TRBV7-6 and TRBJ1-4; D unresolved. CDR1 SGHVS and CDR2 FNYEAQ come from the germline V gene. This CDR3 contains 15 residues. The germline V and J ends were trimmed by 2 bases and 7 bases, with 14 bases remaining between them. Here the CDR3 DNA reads TGTGCCAGCAGCTTATCGCCGGGTGTGACTGAAAAACTGTTTTTT. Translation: CASSLSPGVTEKLFF.

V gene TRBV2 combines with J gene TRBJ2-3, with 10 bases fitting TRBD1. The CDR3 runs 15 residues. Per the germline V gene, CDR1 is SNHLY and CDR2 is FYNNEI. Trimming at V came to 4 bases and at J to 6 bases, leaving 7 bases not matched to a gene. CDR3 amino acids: CASSADRGLVDTQYF. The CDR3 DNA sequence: TGTGCCAGCAGTGCTGACAGGGGGCTAGTGGATACGCAGTATTTT.

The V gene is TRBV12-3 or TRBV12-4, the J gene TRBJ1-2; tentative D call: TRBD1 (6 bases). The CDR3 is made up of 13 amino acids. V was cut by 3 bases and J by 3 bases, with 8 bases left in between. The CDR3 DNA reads TGTGCCAGCAGTTTTGACAGGTACTATGGCTACACCTTC. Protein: CASSFDRYYGYTF.

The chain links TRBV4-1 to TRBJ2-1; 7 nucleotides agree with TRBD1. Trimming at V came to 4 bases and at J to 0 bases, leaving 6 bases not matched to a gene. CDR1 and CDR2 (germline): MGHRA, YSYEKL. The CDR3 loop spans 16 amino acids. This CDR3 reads CASSPQTGDSYNEQFF. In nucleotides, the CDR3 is TGCGCCAGCAGCCCGCAAACAGGGGACTCCTACAATGAGCAGTTCTTC.

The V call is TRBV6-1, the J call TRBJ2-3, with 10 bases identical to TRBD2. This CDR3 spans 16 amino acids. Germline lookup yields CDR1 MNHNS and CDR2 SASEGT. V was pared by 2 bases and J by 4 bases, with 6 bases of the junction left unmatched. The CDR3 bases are TGTGCCAGCAGTGAATTGTTAGCGGGGGGCGCAGATACGCAGTATTTT. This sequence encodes CASSELLAGGADTQYF.

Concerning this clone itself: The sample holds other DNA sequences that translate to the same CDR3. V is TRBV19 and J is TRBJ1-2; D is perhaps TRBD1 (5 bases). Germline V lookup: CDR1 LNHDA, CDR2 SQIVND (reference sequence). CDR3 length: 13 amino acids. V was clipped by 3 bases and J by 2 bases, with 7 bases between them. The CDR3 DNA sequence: TGTGCCAGTAGTATTGGGGGGAACTATGGCTACACCTTC. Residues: CASSIGGNYGYTF.